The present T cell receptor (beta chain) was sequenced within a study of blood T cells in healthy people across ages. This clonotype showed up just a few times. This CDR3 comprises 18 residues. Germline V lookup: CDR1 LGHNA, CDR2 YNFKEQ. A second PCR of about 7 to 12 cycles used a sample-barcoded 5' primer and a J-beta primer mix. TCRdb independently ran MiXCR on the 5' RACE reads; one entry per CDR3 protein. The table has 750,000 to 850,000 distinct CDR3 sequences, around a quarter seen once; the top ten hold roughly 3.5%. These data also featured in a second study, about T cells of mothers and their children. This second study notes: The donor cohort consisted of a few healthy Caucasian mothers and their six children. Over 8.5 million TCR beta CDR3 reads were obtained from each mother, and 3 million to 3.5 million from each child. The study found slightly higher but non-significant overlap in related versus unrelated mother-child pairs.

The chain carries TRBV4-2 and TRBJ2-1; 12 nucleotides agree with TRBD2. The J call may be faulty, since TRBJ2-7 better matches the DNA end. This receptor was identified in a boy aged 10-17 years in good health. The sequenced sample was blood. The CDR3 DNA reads TGTGCCAGCAGCCAGGACCTATTCGGACTAGCGGGGACCTACGAGCAGTACTTC. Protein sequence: CASSQDLFGLAGTYEQYF.